A single sample gave rise to the 25 T cell receptor beta chains below, sequenced in a study of blood T cell repertoires in COVID-19. Only in-frame clones appear in the TCRdb table, and some are missing; sequencing was by immunoSEQ multiplex PCR. The sample includes under 250,000 clones, around four fifths of them seen just once. Sequenced input: peripheral blood. The receptor set was obtained from a man aged 40-49 years with active or convalescent COVID-19.

The J gene is TRBJ2-1, the V gene TRBV6-1; 10 bases agree with TRBD2. CDR1 and CDR2 from the germline V gene are MNHNS and SASEGT. V lost 4 bases and J lost 2; bases outside the gene matches: 8. This CDR3 has 17 amino acids. CDR3 coding DNA: TGTGCCAGCAGTGGGATATCGGGACTAGCGCCCTACAATGAGCAGTTCTTC. This codes for CASSGISGLAPYNEQFF.

The rearrangement uses TRBV28 and TRBJ1-5; tentatively, D is TRBD1 (6 bases). Trimming shortened V by 5 bases and J by 4 bases, and 12 bases separated the two germline ends. Germline assignment: CDR1 MDHEN and CDR2 SYDVKM. This CDR3 is 14 amino acids long. CDR3 amino acids: CASSLPGVNQPQHF. The CDR3 nucleotides read TGTGCCAGCAGTCTCCCAGGGGTGAATCAGCCCCAGCATTTT.

This clone was recorded a few times. A read error may produce the germline difference seen at one junction end. This rearrangement joins TRBV7-7 to TRBJ1-1, with D perhaps matching TRBD1 (5 bases). CDR1 and CDR2 from the germline V gene are SSHAT and FNYEAQ (reference sequence). This CDR3 is built from 13 residues. The CDR3 bases are TGTGCTAGCAGCCGACAGCAGAACACTGAAGCTTTCTTT. The encoded protein is CASSRQQNTEAFF.

The DNA for the CDR3 is TGTGCCTGGACTGACAGGGGAGGCGAAAAACTGTTTTTT. It specifies CAWTDRGGEKLFF. V is TRBV30 and J is TRBJ1-4; 8 bases agree with TRBD1. J lost 8 bases, V lost 4 bases, and 6 bases had no gene match. Germline CDR1 GTSNPN, CDR2 SVGIG (reference sequence). CDR3 length equals 13 residues.

The chain couples TRBV6-2 or TRBV6-3 to TRBJ1-5; 8 nucleotides line up with TRBD1. Germline-derived CDR1 and CDR2 are MNHEY and SVGEGT. This CDR3 region has 15 residues. The V gene end was trimmed by 6 bases and the J gene end by 7 bases; junction bases not matched to a gene: 11. CDR3 bases: TGTGCCAGCAGCCTACGGGGGACAGGTCTGCAGCCCCAGCATTTT. Its protein is CASSLRGTGLQPQHF.

This chain joins TRBV6-5 and TRBJ2-7, with TRBD1 as a possible D gene (5 bases). In germline, CDR1 is MNHEY, CDR2 SVGAGI. The CDR3 runs 14 residues. The V and J ends lost 6 bases and 2 bases respectively, with 14 bases between them. The CDR3: CASSPTALTYEQYF. Here the CDR3 DNA reads TGTGCCAGCAGCCCGACAGCGTTAACCTACGAGCAGTACTTC.

V usage is TRBV19 and J usage is TRBJ1-3; perhaps TRBD1 as D (6 bases). Germline CDR1 reads LNHDA; CDR2 reads SQIVND (reference sequence). The V gene lost 2 bases and the J gene lost 2 bases, with 10 bases spanning the gap. The CDR3 totals 15 residues. The CDR3 sequence: CASSILRTAGNTIYF. CDR3 coding DNA: TGTGCCAGTAGTATACTTCGGACAGCTGGAAACACCATATATTTT.

The chain carries TRBV9 and TRBJ1-1; TRBD1 agrees at 10 bases. The germline gives CDR1 SGDLS, CDR2 YYNGEE. The J segment lost 1 base and the V segment lost 0 bases, leaving 0 bases of the junction unmatched. This CDR3 comprises 15 residues. The CDR3 region is CASSVGQGANTEAFF. CDR3 DNA sequence: TGTGCCAGCAGCGTAGGACAGGGGGCGAACACTGAAGCTTTCTTT.

The V gene is TRBV6-6, the J gene TRBJ1-2; D call uncertain. The CDR3 has 15 amino acids. V lost 5 bases to trimming and J lost 0 bases, with 13 bases between them. Germline V gives CDR1 MNHNY, CDR2 SVGAGI (reference sequence). CDR3 coding DNA: TGTGCCAGCAGTCCAACGTCCCAGGCTAACTATGGCTACACCTTC. Translation gives CASSPTSQANYGYTF.

CDR3 residues: CASSLEGQGGRELFF. CDR3 sequence (DNA): TGCGCCAGCAGCTTGGAGGGACAGGGAGGAAGGGAGCTGTTTTTT. The gene calls are TRBV5-1 and TRBJ2-2; TRBD1 matches at 9 bases. From germline, CDR1 is SGHRS and CDR2 YFSETQ. V dropped 0 bases and J dropped 9; count of bases not matched to a gene: 6. The CDR3 runs 15 residues.

The V call is TRBV6-5, the J call TRBJ2-7, with 8 bases identical to TRBD1. V lost 6 bases, J lost 5 bases, and 9 bases stayed unmatched. Germline-derived CDR1 and CDR2 are MNHEY and SVGAGI. CDR3 length: 14 amino acids. CDR3 region: CASRRQGAGDEQYF. CDR3 DNA sequence: TGTGCCAGCAGGCGTCAGGGGGCTGGTGACGAGCAGTACTTC.

This clone was detected only once. The chain combines TRBV19 with TRBJ1-2, with TRBD1 matching 11 bases. V was clipped by 6 bases and J by 4 bases; unmatched bases: 7. The germline V gene has CDR1 LNHDA and CDR2 SQIVND (reference sequence). The CDR3 is 15 amino acids. The CDR3, as DNA: TGTGCCAGTAGGTGGGGACAGGGGGACATCTATGGCTACACCTTC. Its protein product is CASRWGQGDIYGYTF.

V usage is TRBV10-3 and J usage is TRBJ1-2; possibly TRBD1 for D (6 bases). Germline CDR1 and CDR2: ENHRY and SYGVKD. V was shortened by 8 bases and J by 0 bases, with 10 bases between the two germline ends. The CDR3 has 13 amino acids. CDR3 sequence reads: CAIVKGANYGYTF. In DNA, the CDR3 is TGTGCCATCGTTAAGGGGGCTAACTATGGCTACACCTTC.

This clone was seen only a few times. The rearrangement uses TRBV27 and TRBJ2-6; 7 nucleotides match TRBD1. The length of the CDR3 is 17 residues. The germline V gene encodes CDR1 MNHEY and CDR2 SMNVEV (reference sequence). Trimming at V came to 4 bases and at J to 0 bases, leaving 6 bases not matched to a gene. The CDR3 DNA reads as TGTGCCAGCAGTTCAGGGACAGCGAGCTCTGGGGCCAACGTCCTGACTTTC. Translating it yields CASSSGTASSGANVLTF. The full variable domain, in which reference TRBV27 and TRBJ2-6 provide the parts outside the CDR3, is EAQVTQNPRYLITVTGKKLTVTCSQNMNHEYMSWYRQDPGLGLRQIYYSMNVEVTDKGDVPEGYKVSRKEKRNFPLILESPSPNQTSLYFCASSSGTASSGANVLTFGAGSRLTVL.

The chain is built from TRBV27 and TRBJ2-3; 7 bases agree with TRBD1. Germline CDR1 MNHEY, CDR2 SMNVEV (reference sequence). The CDR3 totals 15 residues. The V gene end was trimmed by 1 base and the J gene end by 2 bases; junction bases not matched to a gene: 3. This chain's CDR3 is CASSLLGQVTDTQYF. The CDR3 DNA sequence: TGTGCCAGCAGTTTATTAGGACAGGTCACAGATACGCAGTATTTT.

This chain joins TRBV7-8 and TRBJ1-2, with D uncertain. CDR3 size: 16 residues. CDR1 is SGHVS and CDR2 is FQNEAQ in the germline V gene. Between the trimmed V and J ends, which lost 0 bases and 4 bases, there was a span of 15 bases. The CDR3 loop reads CASSLARGGNPYGYTF. The CDR3 nucleotides are TGTGCCAGCAGCTTAGCGCGAGGAGGGAACCCCTATGGCTACACCTTC.

The rearrangement links TRBV6-5 to TRBJ2-3; 7 bases are a match to TRBD1. J gave up 6 bases and V 6 bases, and 9 bases lay outside the gene matches. Per germline, CDR1 MNHEY and CDR2 SVGAGI. The CDR3 spans 14 residues. The CDR3 DNA is TGTGCCAGCAGACGACAGGGACCATGGGATACGCAGTATTTT. Encoded protein: CASRRQGPWDTQYF.

This clone was counted only a few times. The chain links TRBV5-1 to TRBJ1-5, with TRBD1 identical over 8 bases. V shed 4 bases and J 11 bases; nucleotides not matched to a gene: 11. The CDR3 runs 14 residues. In germline, CDR1 is SGHRS, CDR2 YFSETQ. The CDR3 DNA is TGCGCCAGCAGCGAGGACAGGGAATCGAGTACCCAGCATTTT. This encodes CASSEDRESSTQHF.

This sequence joins TRBV9 and TRBJ1-1; tentative D call: TRBD1 (5 bases). The CDR3 extends over 12 amino acids. V was shortened by 4 bases and J by 7 bases, with 11 bases between the two germline ends. CDR1 is SGDLS and CDR2 is YYNGEE in the germline V gene. The CDR3 region is CASSQQGSEAFF. The DNA of the CDR3 is TGTGCCAGCAGCCAGCAGGGAAGTGAAGCTTTCTTT. Full variable domain (rest looked up from reference TRBV9 and TRBJ1-1): DSGVTQTPKHLITATGQRVTLRCSPRSGDLSVYWYQQSLDQGLQFLIQYYNGEERAKGNILERFSAQQFPDLHSELNLSSLELGDSALYFCASSQQGSEAFFGQGTRLTVV.

This clone was picked up a small number of times. V and J are TRBV6-5 and TRBJ2-1; possible D gene TRBD1, 5 bases. Germline lookup yields CDR1 MNHEY and CDR2 SVGAGI. With 2 bases removed from V and 9 bases from J, the gap between germline ends came to 11 bases. This CDR3 contains 13 residues. The CDR3 bases are TGTGCCAGCAGTTACGGGGCGATTGGTGAGCAGTTCTTC. Translated: CASSYGAIGEQFF.

The V gene is TRBV27, the J gene TRBJ2-1; the match to TRBD2 covers 7 bases. V shed 3 bases, J shed 8 bases, and the junction held 10 bases outside the gene matches. The germline gives CDR1 MNHEY, CDR2 SMNVEV (reference sequence). This CDR3 has 15 residues. The CDR3 nucleotides are TGTGCCAGCAGTTTGTCAGGGAGGGCCCTCGATGAGCAGTTCTTC. Its protein product is CASSLSGRALDEQFF.

J is TRBJ2-7 and V is TRBV29-1; 9 positions match TRBD1. CDR3 length: 14 amino acids. The germline V gene has CDR1 SQVTM and CDR2 ANQGSEA. The J segment lost 7 bases and the V segment lost 0 bases, leaving 7 bases of the junction unmatched. The CDR3: CSVEDINRGREQYF. The CDR3 DNA sequence: TGCAGCGTTGAAGATATAAACAGGGGGCGGGAGCAGTACTTC.

The V call is TRBV3-1 (or the pseudogene TRBV3-2), the J call TRBJ2-1; the match to TRBD2 covers 11 bases. With 5 bases clipped from V and 7 bases from J, the junction kept 7 bases outside the gene matches. Germline CDR1 reads LGHDT; CDR2 reads YNNKEL (reference sequence). This CDR3 contains 15 residues. CDR3 DNA sequence: TGTGCCAGCAGCTTCACTAGCGGGAGCTGGAATGAGCAGTTCTTC. It is translated as CASSFTSGSWNEQFF.

The chain links TRBV4-3 to TRBJ1-2; D unclear. Per the germline V gene, CDR1 is LGHNA and CDR2 is YSLEER. Deletions cut 0 bases from V and 8 bases from J, with 19 bases between. This CDR3 comprises 16 residues. This CDR3 is CASSQESYTATGGYTF. In nucleotides, the CDR3 is TGCGCCAGCAGCCAAGAAAGTTACACAGCAACGGGGGGCTACACCTTC.

The chain has TRBV3-1 (or the pseudogene TRBV3-2) and TRBJ2-2, with D perhaps TRBD1 (6 bases). V shed 4 bases and J shed 4 bases, with 13 bases lying between them. The CDR3 consists of 15 residues. Germline-derived CDR1 and CDR2 are LGHDT and YNNKEL (reference sequence). The CDR3 DNA sequence: TGTGCCAGCAGCCCGAGGACAGCGCTCACCGGGGAGCTGTTTTTT. As protein: CASSPRTALTGELFF.